The source of this TCR beta chain is a study of T cells in Graves' hyperthyroidism and ophthalmopathy. The source material, RNA transcripts, was used to amplify TCR beta CDR3 regions. The HTBI set primed first-round TCR CDR3 RT-PCR. One entry per CDR3 protein, called by TCRdb with MiXCR from the multiplex PCR reads. Of around 620,000 distinct CDR3 sequences detected, more than 13% appear once; the ten largest clones hold 6.5% to 9%. This clonotype was seen at least ten times. The antigen remains undetermined. Study-wide points: In the analysis, a 13 V-J model separated ophthalmopathy from stable hyperthyroidism.

The study excluded patients with uncontrolled infection, other autoimmune disease, pregnancy or lactation. Under 12 ml fresh peripheral blood yielded the PBMCs. This CDR3 contains 16 residues. CDR1 is MDHEN and CDR2 is SYDVKM in the germline V gene. V dropped 1 base and J dropped 3; count of bases not matched to a gene: 6. The receptor was isolated from a woman between 18 and 29 years old with Graves' ophthalmopathy. This sequence joins TRBV28 and TRBJ2-3; TRBD2 matches at 8 bases. Sequenced input: blood. The CDR3 DNA sequence: TGTGCCAGCAGTTTATCAAGCGGGAGCGGGACAGATACGCAGTATTTT. Protein sequence: CASSLSSGSGTDTQYF.